These 10 T cell receptor beta chains originate from one sample sequenced in a study of blood T cell repertoires in COVID-19. Sequencing was performed with immunoSEQ multiplex PCR; in TCRdb, only in-frame clones are kept and a portion is missing. The sample carries 120,000 or so clones, about 83% recorded once. Sequencing input: peripheral blood. These receptors came from a man aged 80 or over with active or convalescent COVID-19.

The chain couples TRBV5-4 to TRBJ2-2; 11 bases line up with TRBD1. Losses at the gene ends were 4 bases for V and 3 bases for J; bases not matched to a gene: 5. The CDR3 runs to 16 residues. In germline, CDR1 is SGHNT, CDR2 YYREEE (reference sequence). The chain's CDR3 is CASSPGTGGDTGELFF. The CDR3 nucleotides are TGTGCCAGCAGCCCCGGGACAGGGGGAGACACCGGGGAGCTGTTTTTT. Together with reference TRBV5-4 and TRBJ2-2, the CDR3 gives the full variable domain: ETGVTQSPTHLIKTRGQQVTLRCSSQSGHNTVSWYQQALGQGPQFIFQYYREEENGRGNFPPRFSGLQFPNYSSELNVNALELDDSALYLCASSPGTGGDTGELFFGEGSRLTVL.

CDR3 in DNA: TGTGCCAGCAGCCCATTAGGTTGGGGCGGCGAGCAGTACTTC. Encoded protein: CASSPLGWGGEQYF. The chain employs TRBV11-2 and TRBJ2-7; a possible D gene is TRBD1 (5 bases). The CDR3 totals 14 residues. Trimming stripped 5 bases from V and 6 bases from J, with 17 bases between. Germline CDR1 reads SGHAT; CDR2 reads FQNNGV.

V gene TRBV3-1 (or the pseudogene TRBV3-2) combines with J gene TRBJ2-7, with D maybe TRBD2 (6 bases). The CDR3 contains 14 residues. Per germline, CDR1 LGHDT and CDR2 YNNKEL (reference sequence). The V end was cut by 4 bases, the J end by 6 bases, with 16 bases between. Here the CDR3 DNA reads TGTGCCAGCAGCCCACTGGACTATATCCGCGAGCAGTACTTC. Amino acids: CASSPLDYIREQYF.

The V and J genes are TRBV28 and TRBJ2-7; 8 bases are a match to TRBD1. CDR3 length: 17 residues. J was trimmed by 2 bases and V by 2 bases; bases with no gene match: 11. The germline V gene encodes CDR1 MDHEN and CDR2 SYDVKM. CDR3 DNA sequence: TGTGCCAGCAGTTTACCTCAGACAGGGGCCTCAACCTACGAGCAGTACTTC. It encodes CASSLPQTGASTYEQYF.

The chain recombines TRBV28 with TRBJ1-2, with 7 bases aligning to TRBD1. Germline CDR1 is MDHEN and CDR2 is SYDVKM. Trimming removed 0 bases from V and 7 bases from J; junction bases left unmatched: 5. This CDR3 has 14 amino acids. In nucleotides, the CDR3 is TGTGCCAGCAGTTTATGGGGACAGAGGTTTGGCTACACCTTC. Encoded protein: CASSLWGQRFGYTF.

The V call is TRBV29-1, the J call TRBJ2-7; 8 nucleotides match TRBD1. From germline, CDR1 is SQVTM and CDR2 ANQGSEA. Germline trimming cut 3 bases from V and 9 bases from J; bases unmatched to any gene: 10. This CDR3 spans 13 amino acids. The CDR3 loop reads CSVDLGQGDGQYF. DNA of the CDR3: TGCAGCGTTGACCTCGGACAGGGCGACGGGCAGTACTTC.

The chain carries TRBV24-1 and TRBJ2-1, with D perhaps TRBD1 (6 bases). CDR3 size: 18 residues. Germline-derived CDR1 and CDR2 are KGHDR and SFDVKD. Deletions cut 2 bases from V and 0 bases from J, with 16 bases between. CDR3 in DNA: TGTGCCACCAGTGATTCAGGGACACAAACATTCTCCTACAATGAGCAGTTCTTC. This gives the protein CATSDSGTQTFSYNEQFF.

This chain uses TRBV12-5 with TRBJ2-7; tentative D call: TRBD1 (6 bases). Trimming removed 0 bases from V and 2 bases from J, with 8 bases in between. Germline CDR1 reads LGHNT; CDR2 reads FRNRAP. The CDR3 consists of 14 residues. This chain's CDR3 is CASGLVQGAYEQYF. CDR3 sequence (DNA): TGTGCTAGTGGTTTGGTACAGGGAGCCTACGAGCAGTACTTC.

Here the CDR3 reads CASSLRNRGWTEAFF. CDR3 DNA sequence: TGTGCCAGCAGCTTAAGGAACAGGGGGTGGACTGAAGCTTTCTTT. The chain is built from TRBV11-1 and TRBJ1-1; TRBD1 matches 8 bases. The germline V gene encodes CDR1 SGHAT and CDR2 FQDESV (reference sequence). Trimming at V came to 2 bases and at J to 5 bases, leaving 7 bases not matched to a gene. The CDR3 is made up of 15 amino acids.

V and J are TRBV7-5 and TRBJ1-6; TRBD1 is taken as the D call from the table, unchecked against the DNA. TRBV7-5 is listed as a pseudogene. CDR3 size: 17 residues. CDR3 loop: CARSYPWGRHAESPLHF. CDR3 nucleotide sequence: TGTGCCAGAAGCTACCCCTGGGGCAGGCACGCCGAGTCACCCCTCCACTTT.